Listed below are T cell receptor beta chains from one sample, sequenced in a study of T cell responses to AZD1222 COVID-19 vaccine. Assay used: immunoSEQ multiplex PCR; TCRdb lists only in-frame clones, some missing. The table has about 140,000 clones, about 86% seen once. This sample comprised peripheral blood, obtained on day 0 of AZD1222 vaccination. All receptors come from an adult in good health. CDR3s include the opening cysteine and the closing phenylalanine or tryptophan. D genes are given only for firm matches. Expanded clones are given a class, and other clones once, few, many or no size at all.

V gene: TRBV18
clone size: few
J gene: TRBJ2-1
D gene: NA
CDR3 DNA: TGTGCCAGCTCACCTCCCAGTGATTGGAGGGGCAATGAGCAGTTCTTC
CDR3 protein: CASSPPSDWRGNEQFF

V gene: TRBV6-5
clone size: NA
J gene: TRBJ2-7
D gene: NA
CDR3 DNA: TGTGCCAGCAGCCACGGGGACGAGCAGTACTTC
CDR3 protein: CASSHGDEQYF

V gene: TRBV24-1
clone size: NA
J gene: TRBJ2-2
D gene: TRBD1
CDR3 DNA: TGTGCCACCAGTGATGGGGGGACAGGGGGGAACGGGGAGCTGTTTTTT
CDR3 protein: CATSDGGTGGNGELFF

V gene: TRBV7-2
clone size: once
J gene: TRBJ2-2
D gene: NA
CDR3 DNA: TGTGCCAGCAGCTTAGCCCCCCCGGGGGTGGGCGGCACCGGGGAGCTGTTTTTT
CDR3 protein: CASSLAPPGVGGTGELFF

V gene: TRBV13
clone size: few
J gene: TRBJ2-7
D gene: TRBD1
CDR3 DNA: TGTGCCAGCAGCCCGGGACAGTCAGGGAACGAGCAGTACTTC
CDR3 protein: CASSPGQSGNEQYF

V gene: TRBV6-5
clone size: NA
J gene: TRBJ2-1
D gene: NA
CDR3 DNA: TGTGCCAGCAGTTACTCCGACAGCAATGAGCAGTTCTTC
CDR3 protein: CASSYSDSNEQFF

V gene: TRBV3-1/TRBV3-2
clone size: NA
J gene: TRBJ2-3
D gene: TRBD2
CDR3 DNA: TGTGCCAGCAGCCCGGGGGAGGGCCCAGATACGCAGTATTTT
CDR3 protein: CASSPGEGPDTQYF

V gene: TRBV10-2
clone size: few
J gene: TRBJ2-1
D gene: NA
CDR3 DNA: TGCGCCAGCATGTCCCCCTACAATGAGCAGTTCTTC
CDR3 protein: CASMSPYNEQFF

V gene: TRBV2
clone size: NA
J gene: TRBJ1-1
D gene: NA
CDR3 DNA: TGTGCCAGCAGTCGCCAGACAGTGAACACTGAAGCTTTCTTT
CDR3 protein: CASSRQTVNTEAFF

V gene: TRBV3-1/TRBV3-2
clone size: NA
J gene: TRBJ1-6
D gene: TRBD1
CDR3 DNA: TGTGCCAGCGGCGCGACAGGGAATTCACCCCTCCACTTT
CDR3 protein: CASGATGNSPLHF

V gene: TRBV4-3
clone size: once
J gene: TRBJ1-1
D gene: NA
CDR3 DNA: TGCGCCAGCAGCCAAGATAGGGGCACTGAAGCTTTCTTT
CDR3 protein: CASSQDRGTEAFF

V gene: TRBV13
clone size: NA
J gene: TRBJ2-1
D gene: NA
CDR3 DNA: TGTGCCACCCCCAGCGGGACAACGGGTGAGCAGTTCTTC
CDR3 protein: CATPSGTTGEQFF

V gene: TRBV30
clone size: NA
J gene: TRBJ1-6
D gene: NA
CDR3 DNA: TGTGCCTGGAGGGATAATTCACCCCTCCACTTT
CDR3 protein: CAWRDNSPLHF

V gene: TRBV2
clone size: NA
J gene: TRBJ1-2
D gene: NA
CDR3 DNA: TGTGCCAGCAGTGAATCGGTAATCCAGGATGGCTACACCTTC
CDR3 protein: CASSESVIQDGYTF

V gene: TRBV4-1
clone size: NA
J gene: TRBJ1-3
D gene: NA
CDR3 DNA: TGCGCCAGCAGCCCGATGGGGATCTCTGGAAACACCATATATTTT
CDR3 protein: CASSPMGISGNTIYF

V gene: TRBV12-3/TRBV12-4
clone size: NA
J gene: TRBJ1-1
D gene: NA
CDR3 DNA: TGTGCCAGCACCCCAACAGAGAACACTGAAGCTTTCTTT
CDR3 protein: CASTPTENTEAFF

V gene: TRBV3-1/TRBV3-2
clone size: NA
J gene: TRBJ2-7
D gene: TRBD2
CDR3 DNA: TGTGCCAGCAGCCAAGGGATTTCAAGCGGGAAGAAAACCTACGAGCAGTACTTC
CDR3 protein: CASSQGISSGKKTYEQYF

V gene: TRBV7-2
clone size: NA
J gene: TRBJ1-1
D gene: NA
CDR3 DNA: TGTGCCAGCAGCTTAGTCGCCAGACAAGCTTTCTTT
CDR3 protein: CASSLVARQAFF

V gene: TRBV9
clone size: NA
J gene: TRBJ2-3
D gene: TRBD1
CDR3 DNA: TGTGCCAGCAGCGTGACAGGGGGCCACAGCACAGATACGCAGTATTTT
CDR3 protein: CASSVTGGHSTDTQYF

V gene: TRBV30
clone size: NA
J gene: TRBJ1-2
D gene: NA
CDR3 DNA: TGTGCCTGGAGTGTAATGGTATTCTATGGCTACACCTTC
CDR3 protein: CAWSVMVFYGYTF

V gene: TRBV9
clone size: NA
J gene: TRBJ2-7
D gene: NA
CDR3 DNA: TGTGCCAGCAGCGTAAAGGCGGAGACCTACGAGCAGTACTTC
CDR3 protein: CASSVKAETYEQYF

V gene: TRBV7-8
clone size: NA
J gene: TRBJ1-2
D gene: TRBD1
CDR3 DNA: TGTGCCAGCAGCCTAGGGGGCGGATATGGCTACACCTTC
CDR3 protein: CASSLGGGYGYTF

V gene: TRBV3-1/TRBV3-2
clone size: NA
J gene: TRBJ2-7
D gene: NA
CDR3 DNA: TGTGCCAGCAGCCAAGGGACCACCTACGAGCAGTACTTC
CDR3 protein: CASSQGTTYEQYF

V gene: TRBV15
clone size: once
J gene: TRBJ2-7
D gene: TRBD1
CDR3 DNA: TGTGCCACCAGCAGAACCCGACAGGGATCCTACGAGCAGTACTTC
CDR3 protein: CATSRTRQGSYEQYF

V gene: TRBV6-2/TRBV6-3
clone size: once
J gene: TRBJ2-1
D gene: NA
CDR3 DNA: TGTGCCAGCAGTTACTTCGGAGGGGACGTCCCCAATGAGCAGTTCTTC
CDR3 protein: CASSYFGGDVPNEQFF

V gene: TRBV4-2
clone size: NA
J gene: TRBJ1-2
D gene: NA
CDR3 DNA: TGTGCCAGCAGCCAAGCCCCTGGGAGGGTCGATGGCTACACCTTC
CDR3 protein: CASSQAPGRVDGYTF

V gene: TRBV7-2
clone size: NA
J gene: TRBJ2-7
D gene: TRBD1
CDR3 DNA: TGTGCCAGCAGCTTAGCGGAGGGACAGGGTTACGAGCAGTACTTC
CDR3 protein: CASSLAEGQGYEQYF

V gene: TRBV18
clone size: NA
J gene: TRBJ1-4
D gene: NA
CDR3 DNA: TGTGCCAGCTCACCACCGACCTCGAGCGGGGAAAAACTGTTTTTT
CDR3 protein: CASSPPTSSGEKLFF

V gene: TRBV7-9
clone size: once
J gene: TRBJ1-2
D gene: NA
CDR3 DNA: TGTGCCAGCAGCGCCGGCAGGGGAACTAACTATGGCTACACCTTC
CDR3 protein: CASSAGRGTNYGYTF

V gene: TRBV5-4
clone size: NA
J gene: TRBJ2-7
D gene: NA
CDR3 DNA: TGTGCCAGCAGCTCATATAGAAACTCTCAGTACTTC
CDR3 protein: CASSSYRNSQYF